This entry lists 9 T cell receptor beta chains sequenced from one sample in a study of CD8 T cells in ankylosing spondylitis. Their antigens remain unidentified. Study outcomes and limitations: A motif in TCR beta, a set of 8 or 9 highly homologous variants, appeared characteristic of ankylosing spondylitis blood.

TCRdb re-analysed the 5' RACE reads in MiXCR, keeping a single row per CDR3 protein. The sample records some 840,000 distinct CDR3 sequences, 10% to 15% being singletons. The source material was blood, either unsorted or a sorted T cell fraction (not recorded which). All receptors derive from a male donor with ankylosing spondylitis.

This clonotype was counted many times. This rearrangement joins TRBV12-3 or TRBV12-4 to TRBJ1-6; D may be TRBD1 (5 bases). The CDR3 sequence is 13 residues long. V was cut by 2 bases and J by 10 bases, with 9 bases left in between. The CDR3 protein is CASSLTGESPLHF. The CDR3 DNA follows: TGTGCCAGCAGTTTAACGGGGGAGTCACCCCTCCACTTT.

The rearrangement uses TRBV28 and TRBJ1-1, with 10 bases that match TRBD1. The germline V gene encodes CDR1 MDHEN and CDR2 SYDVKM. CDR3 length: 17 amino acids. V gave up 6 bases and J gave up 0 bases; unmatched junction bases: 10. The CDR3 here is CASSQTGGLTMNTEAFF. The DNA for the CDR3 is TGTGCCAGCAGCCAGACAGGGGGCCTGACCATGAACACTGAAGCTTTCTTT.

This clonotype was counted only a few times. This rearrangement joins TRBV5-1 to TRBJ1-1; 9 bases fit TRBD1. CDR3 size: 14 residues. Unmatched junction bases numbered 6, after V lost 4 bases and J lost 5 bases. Germline-derived CDR1 and CDR2 are SGHRS and YFSETQ. CDR3 bases: TGCGCCAGCAGCCTGGGACAGGGATGGACTGAAGCTTTCTTT. It is translated as CASSLGQGWTEAFF.

This chain connects TRBV20-1 to TRBJ1-3; 8 bases are shared with TRBD1. The V segment lost 0 bases and the J segment 0 bases; nucleotides outside the gene matches: 7. The CDR3 covers 17 residues. The germline gives CDR1 DFQATT, CDR2 SNEGSKA (reference sequence). The CDR3 reads CSARDRRQGLSGNTIYF. In nucleotides, the CDR3 is TGCAGTGCTAGAGACCGACGACAGGGGCTCTCTGGAAACACCATATATTTT.

The chain combines TRBV10-3 with TRBJ1-4; D is unclear. This CDR3 has 13 residues. Trimming removed 7 bases from V and 5 bases from J, with 11 bases in between. The V gene's germline CDR1 is ENHRY and CDR2 SYGVKD. CDR3 in amino acids: CAITQALNEKLFF. The CDR3 DNA reads as TGTGCCATCACCCAGGCGCTAAATGAAAAACTGTTTTTT.

There are a few counts of this clonotype. The chain is built from TRBV5-1 and TRBJ2-2; unclear D gene. Trimming removed 4 bases at V and 6 bases at J, with 22 bases between. Germline-derived CDR1 and CDR2 are SGHRS and YFSETQ. This CDR3 is 17 amino acids long. CDR3 residues: CASSLGVAARFSGELFF. The CDR3 DNA reads TGCGCCAGCAGCCTGGGTGTGGCGGCTAGATTTTCCGGGGAGCTGTTTTTT.

This clonotype was recorded a few times. The chain has TRBV20-1 and TRBJ2-1, with TRBD2 matching over 10 bases. This CDR3 has 16 residues. Germline V CDR1 and CDR2: DFQATT, SNEGSKA (reference sequence). The junction had 6 bases not matched to a gene; V was cut back by 0 bases and J by 4 bases. The CDR3, as DNA: TGCAGTGCTAGAGATTATCTAGCGGGGGTTTACAATGAGCAGTTCTTC. Protein product: CSARDYLAGVYNEQFF.

This clonotype was seen at least ten times. The V gene is TRBV12-3 or TRBV12-4, the J gene TRBJ2-5; D is perhaps TRBD1 or TRBD2 (6 bases each). The CDR3 has 13 amino acids. The V gene lost 2 bases and the J gene lost 5 bases, with 9 bases spanning the gap. CDR3 loop: CASSLRRGETQYF. The CDR3 coding sequence is TGTGCCAGCAGTTTACGGAGGGGGGAGACCCAGTACTTC.

The chain couples TRBV20-1 to TRBJ2-1; possible D gene TRBD2, 6 bases. The CDR3 has 12 residues. Trimming left V 6 bases short and J 6 bases short, with 12 bases between. Germline V lookup: CDR1 DFQATT, CDR2 SNEGSKA (reference sequence). CDR3 coding DNA: TGCAGTGCCCCGACTAGATTCAATGAGCAGTTCTTC. Protein: CSAPTRFNEQFF.